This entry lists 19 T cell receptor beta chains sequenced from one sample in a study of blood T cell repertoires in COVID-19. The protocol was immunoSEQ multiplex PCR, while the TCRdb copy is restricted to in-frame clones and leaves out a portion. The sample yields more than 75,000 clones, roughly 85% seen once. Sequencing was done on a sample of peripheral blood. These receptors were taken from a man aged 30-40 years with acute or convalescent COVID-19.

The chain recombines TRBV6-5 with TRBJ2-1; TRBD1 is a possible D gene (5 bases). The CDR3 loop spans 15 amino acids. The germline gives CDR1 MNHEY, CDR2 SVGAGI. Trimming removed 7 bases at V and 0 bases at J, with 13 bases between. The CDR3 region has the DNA TGTGCCAGCAACCAGGGTACTGGCTCCTACAATGAGCAGTTCTTC. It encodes CASNQGTGSYNEQFF.

The CDR3 is CASSLGGANSPLHF. The CDR3 nucleotides read TGTGCCAGCAGCTTAGGGGGGGCGAATTCACCCCTCCACTTT. The chain has TRBV7-3 and TRBJ1-6, with D perhaps matching TRBD1 (6 bases). CDR3 length: 14 amino acids. The germline V gene encodes CDR1 SGHTA and CDR2 FQGTGA. V was shortened by 2 bases and J by 7 bases, with 9 bases between the two germline ends.

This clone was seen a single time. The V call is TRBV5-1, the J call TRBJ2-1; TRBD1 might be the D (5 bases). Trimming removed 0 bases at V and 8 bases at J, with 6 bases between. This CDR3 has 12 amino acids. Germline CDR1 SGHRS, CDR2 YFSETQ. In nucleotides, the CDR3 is TGCGCCAGCAGCTTGGCCAGGGATGAGCAGTTCTTC. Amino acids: CASSLARDEQFF.

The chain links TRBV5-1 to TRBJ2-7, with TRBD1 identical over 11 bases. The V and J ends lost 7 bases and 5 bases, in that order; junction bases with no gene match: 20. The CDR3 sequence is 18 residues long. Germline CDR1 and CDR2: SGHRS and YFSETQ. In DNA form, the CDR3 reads TGCGCCAGCCCCCACGAAACGGGAGGACAGGGGGCGTTCAACGAGCAGTACTTC. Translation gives CASPHETGGQGAFNEQYF. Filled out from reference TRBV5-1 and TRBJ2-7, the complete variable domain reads KAGVTQTPRYLIKTRGQQVTLSCSPISGHRSVSWYQQTPGQGLQFLFEYFSETQRNKGNFPGRFSGRQFSNSRSEMNVSTLELGDSALYLCASPHETGGQGAFNEQYFGPGTRLTVT.

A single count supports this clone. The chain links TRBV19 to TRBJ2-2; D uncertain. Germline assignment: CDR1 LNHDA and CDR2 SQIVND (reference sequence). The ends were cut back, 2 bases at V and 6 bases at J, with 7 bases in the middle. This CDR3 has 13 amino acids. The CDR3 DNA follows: TGTGCCAGTAGTATACGGCAGGCCGGGGAGCTGTTTTTT. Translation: CASSIRQAGELFF.

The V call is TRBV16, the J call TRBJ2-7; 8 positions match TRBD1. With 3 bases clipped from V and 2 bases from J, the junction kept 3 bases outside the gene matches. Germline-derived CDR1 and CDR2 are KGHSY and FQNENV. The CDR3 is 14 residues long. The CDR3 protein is CASSHRTGPYEQYF. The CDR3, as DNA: TGTGCCAGCAGCCATAGGACAGGGCCCTACGAGCAGTACTTC.

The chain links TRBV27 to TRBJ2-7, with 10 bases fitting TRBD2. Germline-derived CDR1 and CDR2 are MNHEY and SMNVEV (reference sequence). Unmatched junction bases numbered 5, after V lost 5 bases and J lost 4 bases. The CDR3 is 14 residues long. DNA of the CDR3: TGTGCCAGCAGTCGGACTAGCGGAGAATACGAGCAGTACTTC. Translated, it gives CASSRTSGEYEQYF.

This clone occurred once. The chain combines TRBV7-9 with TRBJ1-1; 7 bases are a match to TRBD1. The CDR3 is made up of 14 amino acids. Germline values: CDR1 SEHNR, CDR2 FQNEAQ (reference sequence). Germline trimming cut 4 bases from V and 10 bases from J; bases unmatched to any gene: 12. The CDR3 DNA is TGTGCCAGCAGCTCCCAAACAGGGGCCGGAGGAGCTTTCTTT. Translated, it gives CASSSQTGAGGAFF.

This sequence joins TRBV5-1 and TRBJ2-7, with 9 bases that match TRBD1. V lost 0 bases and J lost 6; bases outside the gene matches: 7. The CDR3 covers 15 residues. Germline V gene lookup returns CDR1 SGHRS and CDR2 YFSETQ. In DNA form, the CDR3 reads TGCGCCAGCAGCTTGGGCGGACAGGGGAACTTCGAGCAGTACTTC. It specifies CASSLGGQGNFEQYF. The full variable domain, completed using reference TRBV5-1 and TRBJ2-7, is KAGVTQTPRYLIKTRGQQVTLSCSPISGHRSVSWYQQTPGQGLQFLFEYFSETQRNKGNFPGRFSGRQFSNSRSEMNVSTLELGDSALYLCASSLGGQGNFEQYFGPGTRLTVT.

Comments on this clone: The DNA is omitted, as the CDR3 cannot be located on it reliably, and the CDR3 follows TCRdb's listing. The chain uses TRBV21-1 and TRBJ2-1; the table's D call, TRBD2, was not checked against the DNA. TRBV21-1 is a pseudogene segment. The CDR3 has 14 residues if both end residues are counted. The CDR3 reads CASSKVGGGNEQFF.

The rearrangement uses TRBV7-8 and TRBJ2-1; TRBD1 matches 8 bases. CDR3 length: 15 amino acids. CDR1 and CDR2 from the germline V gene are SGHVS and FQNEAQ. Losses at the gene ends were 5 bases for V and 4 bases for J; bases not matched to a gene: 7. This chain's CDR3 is CASSQDRGTYNEQFF. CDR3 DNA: TGTGCCAGCAGCCAAGACAGGGGTACGTACAATGAGCAGTTCTTC.

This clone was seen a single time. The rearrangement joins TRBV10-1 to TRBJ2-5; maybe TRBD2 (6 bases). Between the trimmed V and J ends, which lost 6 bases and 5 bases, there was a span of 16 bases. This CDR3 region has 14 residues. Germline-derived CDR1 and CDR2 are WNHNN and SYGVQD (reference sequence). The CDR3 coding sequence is TGCGCCAGCAGCCAAGCGGGTCAAGGGGAGACCCAGTACTTC. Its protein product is CASSQAGQGETQYF.

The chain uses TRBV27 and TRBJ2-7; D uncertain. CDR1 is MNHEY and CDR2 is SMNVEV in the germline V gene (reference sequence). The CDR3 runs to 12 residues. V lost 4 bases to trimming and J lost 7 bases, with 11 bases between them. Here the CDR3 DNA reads TGTGCCAGCAGTTCCCATAGCTGGGAGCAGTACTTC. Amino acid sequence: CASSSHSWEQYF.

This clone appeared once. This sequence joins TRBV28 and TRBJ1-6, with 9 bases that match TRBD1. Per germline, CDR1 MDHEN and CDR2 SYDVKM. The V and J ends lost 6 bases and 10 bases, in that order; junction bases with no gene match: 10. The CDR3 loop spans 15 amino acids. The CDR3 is CASSIDRGTNSPLHF. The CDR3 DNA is TGTGCCAGCAGCATAGACAGGGGGACAAACTCACCCCTCCACTTT.

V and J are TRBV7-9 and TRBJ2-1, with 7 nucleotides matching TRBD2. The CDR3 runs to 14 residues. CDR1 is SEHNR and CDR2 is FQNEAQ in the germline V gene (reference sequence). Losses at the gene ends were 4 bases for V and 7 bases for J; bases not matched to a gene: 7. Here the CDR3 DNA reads TGTGCCAGCAGCTCGGGACTATCAGTAAATGAGCAGTTCTTC. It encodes CASSSGLSVNEQFF.

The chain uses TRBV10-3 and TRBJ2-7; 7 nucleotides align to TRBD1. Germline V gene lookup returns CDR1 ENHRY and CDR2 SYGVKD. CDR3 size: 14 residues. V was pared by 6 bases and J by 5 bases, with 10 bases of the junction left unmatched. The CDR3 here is CAIRGQTKEHEQYF. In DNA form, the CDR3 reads TGTGCCATCAGGGGACAGACCAAGGAGCACGAGCAGTACTTC.

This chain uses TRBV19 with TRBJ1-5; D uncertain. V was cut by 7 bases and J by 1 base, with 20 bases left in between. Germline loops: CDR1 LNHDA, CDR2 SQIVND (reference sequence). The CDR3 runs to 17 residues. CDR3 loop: CASTPSGLGVSNQPQHF. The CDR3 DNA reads TGTGCCAGTACCCCCTCCGGGCTCGGGGTGAGCAATCAGCCCCAGCATTTT.

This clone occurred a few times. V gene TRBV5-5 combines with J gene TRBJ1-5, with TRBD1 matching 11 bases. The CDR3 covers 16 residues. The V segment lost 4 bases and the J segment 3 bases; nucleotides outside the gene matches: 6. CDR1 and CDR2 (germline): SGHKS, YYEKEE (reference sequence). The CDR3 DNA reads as TGTGCCAGCAGCCTAGGACAGGGGGCGAACAATCAGCCCCAGCATTTT. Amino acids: CASSLGQGANNQPQHF.

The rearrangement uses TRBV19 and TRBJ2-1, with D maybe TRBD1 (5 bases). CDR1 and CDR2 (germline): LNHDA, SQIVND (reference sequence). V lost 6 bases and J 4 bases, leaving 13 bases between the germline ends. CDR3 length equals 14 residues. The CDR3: CASRGAGKYNEQFF. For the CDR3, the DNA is TGTGCCAGTAGAGGGGCAGGGAAATACAATGAGCAGTTCTTC. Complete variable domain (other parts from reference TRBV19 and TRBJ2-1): DGGITQSPKYLFRKEGQNVTLSCEQNLNHDAMYWYRQDPGQGLRLIYYSQIVNDFQKGDIAEGYSVSREKKESFPLTVTSAQKNPTAFYLCASRGAGKYNEQFFGPGTRLTVL.